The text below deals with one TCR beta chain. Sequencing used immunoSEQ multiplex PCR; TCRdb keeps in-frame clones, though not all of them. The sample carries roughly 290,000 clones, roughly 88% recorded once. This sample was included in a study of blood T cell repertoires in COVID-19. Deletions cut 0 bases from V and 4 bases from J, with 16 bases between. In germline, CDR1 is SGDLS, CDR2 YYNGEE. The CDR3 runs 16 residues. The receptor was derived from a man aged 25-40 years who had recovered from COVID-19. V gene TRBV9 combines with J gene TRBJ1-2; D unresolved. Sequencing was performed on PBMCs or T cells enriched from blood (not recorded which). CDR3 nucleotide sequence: TGTGCCAGCAGCGTAGGCCCAGGATCCAAATTCTATGGCTACACCTTC. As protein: CASSVGPGSKFYGYTF.